Listed below are T cell receptor beta chains from one sample, sequenced in a study of blood T cell repertoires in COVID-19. Some clones are missing from TCRdb's copy, which holds only in-frame ones; the method was immunoSEQ multiplex PCR. The repertoire consists of tens of thousands of clones, with about 91% occurring once and the leading ten covering 4.8%. The sequenced material came from peripheral blood. Receptor source: a woman aged 55-70 years with active COVID-19. Each CDR3 is given with its conserved first and last residue. The D gene is left open where the match is weak. Rows may omit the clone size; those that give it use once, few, many or a size class.

DNA: TGTGCCAGCAGCCAAGAGTCCCTCTCCGGACTCGGTAGTGAGCAGTACTTC
CDR3: CASSQESLSGLGSEQYF
V: TRBV3-1/TRBV3-2
D: -
size: -
J: TRBJ2-7

DNA: TGTGCCTGGAGTTCGGACAGGGCTCAGCCCCAGCATTTT
CDR3: CAWSSDRAQPQHF
V: TRBV30
D: TRBD1
size: -
J: TRBJ1-5

DNA: TGCGCCAGCACCCGGAGCGGCGGCGTAATGAACACTGAAGCTTTCTTT
CDR3: CASTRSGGVMNTEAFF
V: TRBV5-1
D: -
size: once
J: TRBJ1-1

DNA: TGCAGCGTTGAAAATGGAGGGGACAGAGGCATTCAGTACTTC
CDR3: CSVENGGDRGIQYF
V: TRBV29-1
D: -
size: -
J: TRBJ2-4

DNA: TGTGCCAGCAACTCCGGAGGGGGGACAGGGTTCTACGAGCAGTACTTC
CDR3: CASNSGGGTGFYEQYF
V: TRBV28
D: TRBD1
size: -
J: TRBJ2-7

DNA: TGTGCCAGTAGTCTCCTCCCTGCAGGGGCAGGTTCACCCCTCCACTTT
CDR3: CASSLLPAGAGSPLHF
V: TRBV19
D: -
size: -
J: TRBJ1-6

DNA: TGTGCCAGCAGTGAACATCGCACAAGCACAGATACGCAGTATTTT
CDR3: CASSEHRTSTDTQYF
V: TRBV2
D: -
size: -
J: TRBJ2-3

DNA: TGCGCCAGCAGTGAGCCGCGGACAGGCCGCTCCTACGAGCAGTACTTC
CDR3: CASSEPRTGRSYEQYF
V: TRBV10-2
D: TRBD1
size: once
J: TRBJ2-7

DNA: TGTGCCAGCAGCATGGCCAGGGGGAACACCGGGGAGCTGTTTTTT
CDR3: CASSMARGNTGELFF
V: TRBV5-4
D: -
size: -
J: TRBJ2-2

DNA: TGCGCCAGCAGCTTGGATTGGGGAGGCGAGCAGTACTTC
CDR3: CASSLDWGGEQYF
V: TRBV5-1
D: -
size: -
J: TRBJ2-7

DNA: TGTGCCAGCAGCTTAGGTCGGGGGGAGACCCAGTACTTC
CDR3: CASSLGRGETQYF
V: TRBV7-9
D: -
size: -
J: TRBJ2-5

DNA: TGTGCCAGTAGTCCGGGACTTAGCAATCAGCCCCAGCATTTT
CDR3: CASSPGLSNQPQHF
V: TRBV19
D: -
size: -
J: TRBJ1-5

DNA: TGTGCCAGCAGCTTAGCAACAGGGTCTACGCAGTATTTT
CDR3: CASSLATGSTQYF
V: TRBV6-4
D: -
size: -
J: TRBJ2-3

DNA: TGTGCCAGCAGTGAACAAAGACAGCCTCAAGAGACCCAGTACTTC
CDR3: CASSEQRQPQETQYF
V: TRBV6-1
D: -
size: -
J: TRBJ2-5

DNA: TGTGCCAGCAGCTTTCCGGGACTAGCGGGAGACGAGCAGTACTTC
CDR3: CASSFPGLAGDEQYF
V: TRBV11-1
D: TRBD2
size: -
J: TRBJ2-7

DNA: TGTGCCAGCAGTATCAGACAGGGCACAGATACGCAGTATTTT
CDR3: CASSIRQGTDTQYF
V: TRBV6-5
D: -
size: -
J: TRBJ2-3

DNA: TGTGCCACCCACCTAAGTAAGGGGGCGCTTAATTCACCCCTCCACTTT
CDR3: CATHLSKGALNSPLHF
V: TRBV24-1
D: TRBD1
size: -
J: TRBJ1-6

DNA: TGTGCCACTAGCGCAAATTACAATGAGCAGTTCTTC
CDR3: CATSANYNEQFF
V: TRBV10-3
D: -
size: -
J: TRBJ2-1

DNA: TGTGCCAGTAGTATATCGGTAGCGGGGCACAATGAGCAGTTCTTC
CDR3: CASSISVAGHNEQFF
V: TRBV19
D: TRBD2
size: -
J: TRBJ2-1

DNA: TGTGCCAGTAGTCCAGAAGGGAGGCAGGGCTACAATGAGCAGTTCTTC
CDR3: CASSPEGRQGYNEQFF
V: TRBV19
D: -
size: -
J: TRBJ2-1

DNA: TGTGCCAGCAGTTCAACTCCCAGGGATACGCAGTATTTT
CDR3: CASSSTPRDTQYF
V: TRBV12-3/TRBV12-4
D: -
size: -
J: TRBJ2-3

DNA: TGTGCCAGCAGCGCCGAGCGGGACAACTACAATGAGCAGTTCTTC
CDR3: CASSAERDNYNEQFF
V: TRBV5-6
D: -
size: -
J: TRBJ2-1

DNA: TGTGCCAGCAGTGGGGGCCCGGGGCTAGCGGCCAGAACAGATACGCAGTATTTT
CDR3: CASSGGPGLAARTDTQYF
V: TRBV6-1
D: TRBD2
size: -
J: TRBJ2-3

DNA: TGTGCCAGCAGTACCGGACAGTCTTATGGCTACACCTTC
CDR3: CASSTGQSYGYTF
V: TRBV2
D: -
size: -
J: TRBJ1-2

DNA: TGCGCCAGCAGCGCTCTAGCGGGAGAGGACTACGAGCAGTACTTC
CDR3: CASSALAGEDYEQYF
V: TRBV5-1
D: TRBD2
size: -
J: TRBJ2-7